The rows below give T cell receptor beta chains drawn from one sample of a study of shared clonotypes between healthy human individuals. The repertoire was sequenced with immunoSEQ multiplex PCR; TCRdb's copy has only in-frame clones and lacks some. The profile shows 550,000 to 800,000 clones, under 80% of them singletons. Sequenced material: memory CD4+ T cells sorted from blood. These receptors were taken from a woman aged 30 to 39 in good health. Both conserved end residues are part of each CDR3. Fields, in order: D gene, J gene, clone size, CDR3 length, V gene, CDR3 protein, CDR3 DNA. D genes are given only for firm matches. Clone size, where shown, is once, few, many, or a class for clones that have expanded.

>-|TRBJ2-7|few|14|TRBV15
CATSPREAPYEQYF
TGTGCCACCAGCCCCCGAGAGGCCCCCTACGAGCAGTACTTC
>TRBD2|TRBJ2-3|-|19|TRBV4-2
CASSQVSGLAGVMSDTQYF
TGTGCCAGCAGCCAAGTTTCGGGACTAGCGGGAGTAATGTCAGATACGCAGTATTTT
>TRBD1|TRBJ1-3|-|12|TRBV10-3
CAISEQGNTIYF
TGTGCCATCAGTGAACAGGGGAACACCATATATTTT
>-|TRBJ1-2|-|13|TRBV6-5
CASTPGPNYGYTF
TGTGCCAGCACCCCGGGACCCAACTATGGCTACACCTTC
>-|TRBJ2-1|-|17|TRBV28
CASTRGRGTLGYNEQFF
TGTGCCAGCACCCGAGGAAGGGGGACCTTGGGCTACAATGAGCAGTTCTTC
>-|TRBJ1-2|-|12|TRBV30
CAWTQGFAGYTF
TGTGCCTGGACTCAGGGATTCGCTGGCTACACCTTC
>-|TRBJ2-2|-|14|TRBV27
CASSLRQGIGELFF
TGTGCCAGCAGTTTAAGGCAGGGAATCGGGGAGCTGTTTTTT
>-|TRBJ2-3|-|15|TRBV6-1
CASSAIGKSTDTQYF
TGTGCCAGCAGCGCCATTGGGAAAAGCACAGATACGCAGTATTTT
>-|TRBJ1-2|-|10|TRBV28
CASSQYGYTF
TGTGCCAGCAGCCAATATGGCTACACCTTC
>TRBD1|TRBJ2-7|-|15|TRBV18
CASSPPSTGYYEQYF
TGTGCCAGCTCACCACCGTCGACAGGGTACTACGAGCAGTACTTC
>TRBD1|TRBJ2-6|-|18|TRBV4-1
CASSQPKDRDSGANVLTF
TGCGCCAGCAGCCAGCCCAAGGACAGGGACTCTGGGGCCAACGTCCTGACTTTC
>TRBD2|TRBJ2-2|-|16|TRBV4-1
CASSRGGGRFTGELFF
TGCGCCAGCAGCAGGGGGGGCGGGAGGTTCACCGGGGAGCTGTTTTTT
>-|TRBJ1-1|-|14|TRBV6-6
CASTSGTLNTEAFF
TGTGCCAGCACTTCCGGGACCTTGAACACTGAAGCTTTCTTT
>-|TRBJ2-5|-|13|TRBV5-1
CASSLVWLQTQYF
TGCGCCAGCAGCTTGGTGTGGTTACAGACCCAGTACTTC